The 5 T cell receptor beta chains in this list originate from one sample, sequenced in a study of blood T cell repertoires in COVID-19. The data were produced by immunoSEQ multiplex PCR, yet TCRdb's version contains in-frame clones alone and is incomplete. The sample contains 400,000 to 550,000 clones, around 89% of which appear only once. The source material was peripheral blood. These receptors all stem from a woman aged 25 to 39 with acute or convalescent COVID-19.

This clone was counted a few times. The chain links TRBV13 to TRBJ1-1; no firm D call. CDR3 length equals 16 residues. Per germline, CDR1 PRHDT and CDR2 FYEKMQ (reference sequence). Trimming cost V 5 bases and J 1 base, with 17 bases left between them. CDR3 protein: CASSPINSLTNTEAFF. Here the CDR3 DNA reads TGTGCCAGCAGCCCGATAAATAGTCTAACGAACACTGAAGCTTTCTTT.

The gene calls are TRBV2 and TRBJ2-7, with a possible D match to TRBD2 (6 bases). This CDR3 comprises 14 residues. Trimming took 10 bases from V and 1 from J, leaving 17 bases between them. Germline assignment: CDR1 SNHLY and CDR2 FYNNEI. The DNA for the CDR3 is TGTGCCACCTCTACCCGGAGGGATTCCTACGAGCAGTACTTC. Translated, it gives CATSTRRDSYEQYF.

The chain joins TRBV7-2 to TRBJ1-5; TRBD1 matches 8 bases. The germline gives CDR1 SGHTA, CDR2 FQGNSA. The CDR3 covers 14 residues. V lost 6 bases to trimming and J lost 5 bases; unmatched junction nucleotides: 6. CDR3 DNA: TGTGCCAGCAGTGGCACAGGGGGGGATCAGCCCCAGCATTTT. Translation gives CASSGTGGDQPQHF.

J is TRBJ1-5 and V is TRBV6-6; 12 bases match TRBD1. V lost 6 bases to trimming and J lost 7 bases; unmatched junction nucleotides: 10. Germline values: CDR1 MNHNY, CDR2 SVGAGI (reference sequence). The CDR3 extends over 16 amino acids. The CDR3, as DNA: TGTGCCAGCAGATCCGGGACAGGGGGCGCGGCACAGCCCCAGCATTTT. Amino acids: CASRSGTGGAAQPQHF.

The V gene is TRBV29-1, the J gene TRBJ1-2; D is unclear. Trimming removed 8 bases from V and 8 bases from J, with 21 bases in between. Germline V gene lookup returns CDR1 SQVTM and CDR2 ANQGSEA. The CDR3 length is 13 residues. The CDR3 protein is CSTRDGSLLGYTF. The CDR3 nucleotides read TGCAGCACTCGAGACGGGTCTTTGTTGGGCTACACCTTC.